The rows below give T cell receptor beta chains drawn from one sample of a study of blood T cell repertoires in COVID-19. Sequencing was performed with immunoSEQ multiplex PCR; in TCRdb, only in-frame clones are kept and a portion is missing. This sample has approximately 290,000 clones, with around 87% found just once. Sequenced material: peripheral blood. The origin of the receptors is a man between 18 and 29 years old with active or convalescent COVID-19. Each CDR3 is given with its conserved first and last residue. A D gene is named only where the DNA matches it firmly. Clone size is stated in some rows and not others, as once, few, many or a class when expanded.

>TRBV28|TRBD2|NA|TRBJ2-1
CASRGAGTSAYNEQFF
TGTGCCAGCAGGGGGGCCGGGACTAGCGCCTACAATGAGCAGTTCTTC
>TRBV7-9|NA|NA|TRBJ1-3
CASSSATGSGNTIYF
TGTGCCAGCAGCTCCGCCACCGGCTCTGGAAACACCATATATTTT
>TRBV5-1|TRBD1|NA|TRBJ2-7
CASSRGQGAYEQYF
TGCGCCAGCAGCCGCGGACAGGGAGCCTACGAGCAGTACTTC
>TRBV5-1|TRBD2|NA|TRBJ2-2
CASSQHAGGPTNGELFF
TGCGCCAGCAGCCAACACGCGGGGGGGCCGACTAACGGGGAGCTGTTTTTT
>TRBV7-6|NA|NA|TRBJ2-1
CASSLEPRDEQFF
TGTGCCAGCAGCTTGGAACCCCGGGATGAGCAGTTCTTC
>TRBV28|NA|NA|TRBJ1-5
CASRGWGVSNQPQHF
TGTGCCAGCAGGGGATGGGGGGTTAGCAATCAGCCCCAGCATTTT
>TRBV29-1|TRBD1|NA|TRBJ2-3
CSVETGAEDTQYF
TGCAGCGTTGAAACAGGGGCGGAAGATACGCAGTATTTT
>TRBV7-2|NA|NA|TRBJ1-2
CASSLALTGMYGYTF
TGTGCCAGCAGCTTAGCGTTAACAGGGATGTATGGCTACACCTTC
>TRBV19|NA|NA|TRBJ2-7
CASSGFSRQNEQYF
TGTGCCAGTAGTGGATTTTCGCGGCAAAACGAGCAGTACTTC
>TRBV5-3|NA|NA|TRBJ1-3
CARSLVRLGNTIYF
TGTGCCAGAAGCTTGGTTCGGTTGGGAAACACCATATATTTT
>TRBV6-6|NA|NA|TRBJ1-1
CASRTRGNMNTEAFF
TGTGCCAGCAGAACACGGGGAAACATGAACACTGAAGCTTTCTTT
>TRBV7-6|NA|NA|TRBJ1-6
CASSPSGTGSYNSPLHF
TGTGCCAGCAGCCCCAGTGGCACAGGGTCCTATAATTCACCCCTCCACTTT
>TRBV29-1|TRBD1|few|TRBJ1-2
CSVEVRGDNYGYTF
TGCAGCGTTGAAGTCAGGGGGGATAACTATGGCTACACCTTC
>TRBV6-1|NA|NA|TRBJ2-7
CASSEETSIAYEQYF
TGTGCCAGCAGTGAAGAAACTAGCATTGCCTACGAGCAGTACTTC
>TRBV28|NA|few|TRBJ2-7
CASRLARTLYEQYF
TGTGCCAGCAGGTTAGCGCGGACTTTATACGAGCAGTACTTC
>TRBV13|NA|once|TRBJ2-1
CASSFTEGTHNEQFF
TGTGCCAGCAGCTTCACTGAGGGGACTCATAATGAGCAGTTCTTC
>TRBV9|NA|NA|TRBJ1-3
CASSVVGGSGNTIYF
TGTGCCAGCAGCGTAGTAGGAGGTTCTGGAAACACCATATATTTT
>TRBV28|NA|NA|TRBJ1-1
CASSRGLRNTEAFF
TGTGCCAGCAGCCGGGGACTCCGGAACACTGAAGCTTTCTTT
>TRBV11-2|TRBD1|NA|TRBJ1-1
CASSPGQGTEAFF
TGTGCCAGCAGCCCTGGACAGGGCACTGAAGCTTTCTTT
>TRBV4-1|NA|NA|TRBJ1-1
CASSPRGNTEAFF
TGCGCCAGCAGCCCAAGGGGGAACACTGAAGCTTTCTTT
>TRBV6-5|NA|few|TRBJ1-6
CASSPPGRNSPLHF
TGTGCCAGCAGTCCTCCGGGAAGGAATTCACCCCTCCACTTT
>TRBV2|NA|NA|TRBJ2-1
CASPSGSVNEQFF
TGTGCCAGCCCTTCTGGGAGTGTCAATGAGCAGTTCTTC
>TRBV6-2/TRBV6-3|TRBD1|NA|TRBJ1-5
CASSYSTGGIWSNQPQHF
TGTGCCAGCAGTTACTCGACAGGGGGCATTTGGAGCAATCAGCCCCAGCATTTT
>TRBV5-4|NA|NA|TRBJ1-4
CASSQKSVEKLFF
TGTGCCAGCAGCCAAAAGTCAGTTGAAAAACTGTTTTTT
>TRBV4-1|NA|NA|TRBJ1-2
CASSQATLDSARYGYTF
TGCGCCAGCAGCCAAGCTACCTTGGACAGCGCTCGGTATGGCTACACCTTC
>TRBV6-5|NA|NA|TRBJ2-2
CASKVGGRTGELFF
TGTGCCAGCAAGGTCGGGGGTCGAACCGGGGAGCTGTTTTTT
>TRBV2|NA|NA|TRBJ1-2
CASTLTWTYTNYGYTF
TGTGCCAGCACCCTAACCTGGACATACACTAACTATGGCTACACCTTC
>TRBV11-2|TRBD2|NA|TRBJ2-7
CASSSRLAGVGVEQYF
TGTGCCAGCAGCTCCCGACTAGCGGGAGTTGGGGTCGAGCAGTACTTC
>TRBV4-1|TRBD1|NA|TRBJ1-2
CASSQLLTGGYGYTF
TGCGCCAGCAGCCAGCTCCTGACAGGGGGCTATGGCTACACCTTC
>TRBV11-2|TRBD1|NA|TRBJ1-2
CASSSHRGLNYGYTF
TGTGCCAGCAGCTCACACAGGGGCCTTAACTATGGCTACACCTTC
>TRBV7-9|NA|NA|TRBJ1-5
CASSLTGNQPQHF
TGTGCCAGCAGCCTAACGGGAAATCAGCCCCAGCATTTT
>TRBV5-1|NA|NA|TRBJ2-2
CASSFWTANTGELFF
TGCGCCAGCAGCTTCTGGACAGCGAACACCGGGGAGCTGTTTTTT
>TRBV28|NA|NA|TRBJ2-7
CASEGYTYEQYF
TGTGCCAGCGAGGGATATACCTACGAGCAGTACTTC
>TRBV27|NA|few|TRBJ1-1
CASSITGGGEAFF
TGTGCCAGCAGTATAACGGGTGGTGGGGAAGCTTTCTTT
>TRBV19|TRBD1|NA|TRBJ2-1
CASSNDRGQSSYNEQFF
TGTGCCAGTAGCAACGACAGGGGACAGAGCTCCTACAATGAGCAGTTCTTC
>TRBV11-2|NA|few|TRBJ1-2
CASRLARTTNYGYTF
TGTGCCAGCAGATTGGCAAGGACTACCAACTATGGCTACACCTTC
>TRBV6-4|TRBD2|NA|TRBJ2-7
CASSAVAGAEEQYF
TGTGCCAGCAGTGCGGTAGCGGGAGCGGAAGAGCAGTACTTC
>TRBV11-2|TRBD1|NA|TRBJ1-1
CASSWISGQGATEAFF
TGTGCCAGCAGTTGGATATCGGGGCAGGGGGCCACTGAAGCTTTCTTT
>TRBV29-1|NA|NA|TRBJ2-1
CSVGGVAGALYNEQFF
TGCAGCGTTGGGGGTGTTGCGGGGGCCCTCTACAATGAGCAGTTCTTC
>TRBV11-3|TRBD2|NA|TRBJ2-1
CASSLEPYAIAGYNEQFF
TGTGCCAGCAGCTTAGAGCCTTACGCAATAGCGGGATACAATGAGCAGTTCTTC
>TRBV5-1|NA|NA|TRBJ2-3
CASSLRQASTDTQYF
TGCGCCAGCAGCTTGAGACAGGCTAGCACAGATACGCAGTATTTT
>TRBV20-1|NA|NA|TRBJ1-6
CSASIQAAGGNSPLHF
TGCAGTGCTAGTATTCAGGCCGCGGGTGGTAATTCACCCCTCCACTTT
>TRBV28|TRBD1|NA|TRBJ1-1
CASSLPGGAGVNTEAFF
TGTGCCAGCAGTTTGCCAGGGGGCGCGGGGGTGAACACTGAAGCTTTCTTT
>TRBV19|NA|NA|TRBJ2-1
CASSIGQSYNEQFF
TGTGCCAGTAGTATTGGACAGTCCTACAATGAGCAGTTCTTC
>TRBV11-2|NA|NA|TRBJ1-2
CASSLLGGAKYGYTF
TGTGCCAGCAGCTTATTGGGGGGGGCAAAATATGGCTACACCTTC
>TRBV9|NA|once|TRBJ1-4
CASSVSGNNEKLFF
TGTGCCAGCAGCGTTTCCGGGAATAATGAAAAACTGTTTTTT
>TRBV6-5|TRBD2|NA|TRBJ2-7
CASSYGAGASEQYF
TGTGCCAGCAGTTACGGAGCGGGAGCCTCCGAGCAGTACTTC
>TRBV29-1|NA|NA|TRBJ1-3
CSVEDSEGLAGNTIYF
TGCAGCGTTGAAGATTCCGAGGGTCTGGCTGGAAACACCATATATTTT
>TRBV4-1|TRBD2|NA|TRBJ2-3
CASSQGLADTDTQYF
TGCGCCAGCAGCCAGGGACTAGCGGACACAGATACGCAGTATTTT
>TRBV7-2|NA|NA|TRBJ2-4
CASSPQGGGVAKNIQYF
TGTGCCAGCAGCCCTCAAGGTGGCGGGGTAGCCAAAAACATTCAGTACTTC
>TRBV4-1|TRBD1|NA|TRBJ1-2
CASSLQGAFGYGYTF
TGCGCCAGCAGCCTACAGGGGGCGTTTGGCTATGGCTACACCTTC
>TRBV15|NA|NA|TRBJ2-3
CATSRDLSFSTDTQYF
TGTGCCACCAGCAGAGATCTTAGCTTTAGCACAGATACGCAGTATTTT
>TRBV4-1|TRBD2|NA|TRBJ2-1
CASSQDTGLAGRNEQFF
TGCGCCAGCAGCCAAGACACCGGACTAGCGGGGCGGAATGAGCAGTTCTTC
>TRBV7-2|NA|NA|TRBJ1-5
CASSLNQQSNQPQHF
TGTGCCAGCAGCTTAAATCAACAAAGCAATCAGCCCCAGCATTTT
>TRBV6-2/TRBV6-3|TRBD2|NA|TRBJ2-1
CASSSGGVTYNEQFF
TGTGCCAGCAGTAGCGGGGGGGTAACCTACAATGAGCAGTTCTTC